This TCR beta chain was retrieved from a study of blood T cell repertoires in COVID-19. The germline V and J ends were trimmed by 4 bases and 4 bases, with 8 bases remaining between them. The CDR3 totals 13 residues. Clones were sequenced by immunoSEQ multiplex PCR, and TCRdb holds only the in-frame ones, with some missing. The data show around 300,000 clones, approximately 85% seen once. The source is a woman aged 70 to 79 with acute or convalescent COVID-19. The chain recombines TRBV12-3 or TRBV12-4 with TRBJ2-1; D is undetermined. Sequencing input: peripheral blood. The DNA of the CDR3 is TGTGCCAGCAGTTCGAGCGTATACAATGAGCAGTTCTTC. Residues: CASSSSVYNEQFF.